This is a list of T cell receptor beta chains from one sample in a study of Graves' ophthalmopathy and Graves' hyperthyroidism. TCRdb recomputed calls from the multiplex PCR reads with MiXCR, one row per CDR3 protein. Among 500,000 to 700,000 distinct CDR3 sequences listed, under 45% were seen once. Sequencing was done on a sample of peripheral blood or thyroid tissue (not recorded which). These receptor sequences come from an adult man with Graves' hyperthyroidism. The CDR3 runs from the conserved cysteine through the conserved F or W. D genes are given only for firm matches. A clone size is listed for some rows: how often the clone was seen (once, few, many), or a class if it is expanded.

abundance: many
v_gene: TRBV7-8
j_gene: TRBJ1-2
d_gene: TRBD1
CDR3nt: TGTGCCAGCAGCGGCCGACAGGGCGGTGGCTACACCTTC
CDR3aa: CASSGRQGGGYTF

abundance: NA
v_gene: TRBV7-9
j_gene: TRBJ2-6
d_gene: NA
CDR3nt: TGTGCCAGCAGCTTACTGGGGGTCTCTGGGGCCAACGTCCTGACTTTC
CDR3aa: CASSLLGVSGANVLTF

abundance: few
v_gene: TRBV29-1
j_gene: TRBJ2-2
d_gene: NA
CDR3nt: TGCAGCGTTGAGGTGGGGGCTGCCGGGGAGCTGTTTTTT
CDR3aa: CSVEVGAAGELFF

abundance: many
v_gene: TRBV7-9
j_gene: TRBJ2-7
d_gene: NA
CDR3nt: TGTGCCAGCAGCTCGGGTATGGGTAGCGAGCAGTACTTC
CDR3aa: CASSSGMGSEQYF

abundance: many
v_gene: TRBV7-9
j_gene: TRBJ1-4
d_gene: NA
CDR3nt: TGTGCCAGCAGCTTTTCTGGGTTGGGTGAAAAACTGTTTTTT
CDR3aa: CASSFSGLGEKLFF

abundance: NA
v_gene: TRBV5-4
j_gene: TRBJ2-7
d_gene: NA
CDR3nt: TGTGCCAGCAGCAGGGGATCCGGCGAGCAGTACTTC
CDR3aa: CASSRGSGEQYF

abundance: NA
v_gene: TRBV12-5
j_gene: TRBJ2-2
d_gene: TRBD2
CDR3nt: TGTGCTAGTGGTTTGGGAGCGGTGCGGGGACTACTTACTGGGGAGCTGTTTTTT
CDR3aa: CASGLGAVRGLLTGELFF

abundance: NA
v_gene: TRBV2
j_gene: TRBJ1-2
d_gene: NA
CDR3nt: TGTGCCAGCAGTGAGGCAGGGCCTGGCGGCTACACCTTC
CDR3aa: CASSEAGPGGYTF

abundance: few
v_gene: TRBV20-1
j_gene: TRBJ1-5
d_gene: TRBD1
CDR3nt: TGCAGTGCTCTTACAGGGGGCAATCAGCCCCAGCATTTT
CDR3aa: CSALTGGNQPQHF

abundance: NA
v_gene: TRBV7-9
j_gene: TRBJ2-2
d_gene: TRBD1
CDR3nt: TGTGCCAGCAGCCAAGGACAGGTCCTCACCGGGGAGCTGTTTTTT
CDR3aa: CASSQGQVLTGELFF

abundance: many
v_gene: TRBV6-5
j_gene: TRBJ1-2
d_gene: NA
CDR3nt: TGTGCCAGCAGTTACTCGAGCGCGGGGGCCAACTATGGCTACACCTTC
CDR3aa: CASSYSSAGANYGYTF

abundance: NA
v_gene: TRBV24-1
j_gene: TRBJ2-7
d_gene: TRBD2
CDR3nt: TGTGCCACCAGTGACTGGTTAGCGGGAGCGTACGAGCAGTACTTC
CDR3aa: CATSDWLAGAYEQYF

abundance: few
v_gene: TRBV29-1
j_gene: TRBJ2-1
d_gene: TRBD1
CDR3nt: TGCAGCGTGAGAACAGGACAGGGGACGAATGAGCAGTTCTTC
CDR3aa: CSVRTGQGTNEQFF

abundance: NA
v_gene: TRBV7-8
j_gene: TRBJ1-1
d_gene: NA
CDR3nt: TGTGCCAGCAGCTTAGCGGGGGGGCCTGTCACTGAAGCTTTCTTT
CDR3aa: CASSLAGGPVTEAFF

abundance: NA
v_gene: TRBV19
j_gene: TRBJ2-4
d_gene: NA
CDR3nt: TGTGCCAGTAGTATAGTAGGGGGGCGAGGAAACATTCAGTACTTC
CDR3aa: CASSIVGGRGNIQYF

abundance: NA
v_gene: TRBV28
j_gene: TRBJ2-5
d_gene: NA
CDR3nt: TGTGCCAGCAGTTCTGGGGGGGCGGGGGAAGAGACCCAGTACTTC
CDR3aa: CASSSGGAGEETQYF

abundance: many
v_gene: TRBV14
j_gene: TRBJ1-2
d_gene: NA
CDR3nt: TGTGCCAGCAGCCAAGAGTGGACCACAGGTCGCTACACCTTC
CDR3aa: CASSQEWTTGRYTF

abundance: few
v_gene: TRBV30
j_gene: TRBJ2-5
d_gene: NA
CDR3nt: TGTGCCTGGAGTGTGGGTGGTGGTATCGAGACCCAGTACTTC
CDR3aa: CAWSVGGGIETQYF

abundance: many
v_gene: TRBV19
j_gene: TRBJ1-1
d_gene: TRBD1
CDR3nt: TGTGCCAGTAGTATCCGGGACAGGGGCACTGAAGCTTTCTTT
CDR3aa: CASSIRDRGTEAFF

abundance: many
v_gene: TRBV7-9
j_gene: TRBJ2-2
d_gene: TRBD2
CDR3nt: TGTGCCAGCAGCTCCCCATCCCGCCGGGGGGTAAACACCGGGGAGCTGTTTTTT
CDR3aa: CASSSPSRRGVNTGELFF

abundance: many
v_gene: TRBV10-3
j_gene: TRBJ2-2
d_gene: TRBD2
CDR3nt: TGTGCCATCAGCGGACTAGCGGGCGGCACCGGGGAGCTGTTTTTT
CDR3aa: CAISGLAGGTGELFF

abundance: NA
v_gene: TRBV29-1
j_gene: TRBJ2-7
d_gene: NA
CDR3nt: TGCAGCGTTGGCGGGGAGGCCGAGCAGTACTTC
CDR3aa: CSVGGEAEQYF

abundance: many
v_gene: TRBV20-1
j_gene: TRBJ1-1
d_gene: NA
CDR3nt: TGCAGTGCTAGAGATCTTAGGGTTCCCCCGAACACTGAAGCTTTCTTT
CDR3aa: CSARDLRVPPNTEAFF

abundance: many
v_gene: TRBV24-1
j_gene: TRBJ2-3
d_gene: TRBD1
CDR3nt: TGTGCCACCAGTGATCGTGACAGGGGCACAGATACGCAGTATTTT
CDR3aa: CATSDRDRGTDTQYF

abundance: NA
v_gene: TRBV14
j_gene: TRBJ2-5
d_gene: NA
CDR3nt: TGTGCTCAGGACGGGGAGACCCAGTACTTC
CDR3aa: CAQDGETQYF

abundance: NA
v_gene: TRBV19
j_gene: TRBJ1-5
d_gene: NA
CDR3nt: TGTGCCAGTAGTATCCGGGGAAGGGGACAGCCCCAGCATTTT
CDR3aa: CASSIRGRGQPQHF

abundance: NA
v_gene: TRBV10-1
j_gene: TRBJ1-1
d_gene: NA
CDR3nt: TGCGCCAGCAGGGGGGGGGATGGGGCTGAAGCTTTCTTT
CDR3aa: CASRGGDGAEAFF

abundance: NA
v_gene: TRBV2
j_gene: TRBJ1-6
d_gene: TRBD1
CDR3nt: TGTGCCAGCAGTGATGGGACAGGGATTCGTTCACCCCTCCACTTT
CDR3aa: CASSDGTGIRSPLHF

abundance: NA
v_gene: TRBV29-1
j_gene: TRBJ1-2
d_gene: NA
CDR3nt: TGCAGCGTTGACGTACAGGGTTTTCATGGCTACACCTTC
CDR3aa: CSVDVQGFHGYTF

abundance: NA
v_gene: TRBV4-1
j_gene: TRBJ1-2
d_gene: NA
CDR3nt: TGCGCCAGCAGCCAAGTCGGCCCGAACTATGGCTACACCTTC
CDR3aa: CASSQVGPNYGYTF

abundance: NA
v_gene: TRBV10-3
j_gene: TRBJ2-7
d_gene: NA
CDR3nt: TGTGCCACCGGGACTGAATACGAGCAGTACTTC
CDR3aa: CATGTEYEQYF

abundance: many
v_gene: TRBV5-1
j_gene: TRBJ1-2
d_gene: NA
CDR3nt: TGCGCCAGCAGACGGGACACGACTAACTATGGCTACACCTTC
CDR3aa: CASRRDTTNYGYTF

abundance: many
v_gene: TRBV6-1
j_gene: TRBJ1-1
d_gene: NA
CDR3nt: TGTGCCAGCAGTGAATTCGGGACTGAAGCTTTCTTT
CDR3aa: CASSEFGTEAFF

abundance: many
v_gene: TRBV9
j_gene: TRBJ1-6
d_gene: NA
CDR3nt: TGTGCCAGCAGCGTAGGACGCAATTCACCCCTCCACTTT
CDR3aa: CASSVGRNSPLHF

abundance: many
v_gene: TRBV11-2
j_gene: TRBJ1-1
d_gene: NA
CDR3nt: TGTGCCAGCAGTTTGGACAGAGGTAGAGTTATCACTGAAGCTTTCTTT
CDR3aa: CASSLDRGRVITEAFF

abundance: few
v_gene: TRBV29-1
j_gene: TRBJ2-1
d_gene: NA
CDR3nt: TGCAGCGTTGATCTGGTCGGACTTGAGCAGTTCTTC
CDR3aa: CSVDLVGLEQFF

abundance: many
v_gene: TRBV29-1
j_gene: TRBJ1-1
d_gene: NA
CDR3nt: TGCAGCGTTATGGGGGGTCAAGACCGAGCTTTCTTT
CDR3aa: CSVMGGQDRAFF

abundance: few
v_gene: TRBV7-2
j_gene: TRBJ2-5
d_gene: NA
CDR3nt: TGTGCCAGCAGCCCCCTGGGGGGAGAAGAGACCCAGTACTTC
CDR3aa: CASSPLGGEETQYF

abundance: NA
v_gene: TRBV2
j_gene: TRBJ2-7
d_gene: NA
CDR3nt: TGTGCCAGCAGTACAGGGCCGCGGCAGTACTTC
CDR3aa: CASSTGPRQYF

abundance: NA
v_gene: TRBV29-1
j_gene: TRBJ1-6
d_gene: NA
CDR3nt: TGCAGCGGGACCGGGAATAATTCACCCCTCCACTTT
CDR3aa: CSGTGNNSPLHF

abundance: few
v_gene: TRBV6-1
j_gene: TRBJ1-1
d_gene: NA
CDR3nt: TGTGCCAGCAGTGAAGCGGACAGTTGGGGCACTGAAGCTTTCTTT
CDR3aa: CASSEADSWGTEAFF